This T cell receptor beta chain comes out of a study of blood T cells in healthy people across ages (dated by TCRdb to the mid-2010s). For the wider study: In model experiments, template switching captured roughly one uniquely barcoded TCR beta cDNA molecule for every two T cells. Using deep sequencing normalized with unique cDNA molecular identifiers, the study measured how TCR beta repertoire diversity changes with age. Four age groups were formed from the donors: young (average approximately 16 years), middle-aged (just under 40), aged (over 55) and long-lived (more than 75). To avoid experimental bias, donors of different ages were distributed randomly across sequencing lanes. For two donors (one aged 18 to 30 and one aged 80 or older), the study analyzed two additional independent replicas of 1 million unique cDNA reads from the same blood draw.

From the cysteine through the phenylalanine, the CDR3 covers 14 amino acids. CDR3 DNA only is kept here, 42 bases in frame from base 1. CDR1 SGHRS and CDR2 YFSETQ are derived from the germline V gene. V lost 4 bases and J lost 1 base; the stretch between them is 11 bases long. This clonotype appeared a few times. Its antigen specificity is not known. Base qualities are not provided; no much larger clone lies one nucleotide away. Libraries came from 5' RACE. The instrument was an Illumina HiSeq 2500. A second about 6 to 11 cycle PCR used a sample-barcoded 5' primer and a J-beta primer mix. A unique molecular identifier was introduced onto each TCR beta cDNA molecule by a template-switch 5' adaptor carrying 12 random nucleotides. Each sample yielded at least 2.5 million CDR3-containing paired-end reads. First-strand cDNA was synthesized from all RNA with the Mint cDNA synthesis kit, primed by a TRBC-specific oligonucleotide. All cDNA was treated with uracil-DNA glycosylase and then went through a first 18-cycle PCR with the universal primers M1SS and BC2_uni_R. The authors' pipeline ran thus. Normalization of each sample was performed by random selection of 1 million high-quality reads, each carrying a distinct molecular identifier. Reads sharing molecular identifiers were discarded rather than binned into consensus sequences. MiTCR, with a Q25 quality threshold and the strictest error-elimination algorithm, was used for CDR3 identification, clonotype clustering and error correction. A nonparametric unseen species model with Euler transformation was used to estimate lower-bound total TCR beta diversity. Through fastp at Q25 and MiXCR, TCRdb rebuilt clones from the public reads, retaining in-frame beta chains. Here each entry gathers all rows of one CDR3 protein and keeps the most common genes and DNA. These V and J calls are TCRdb output, not the study's own analysis. The sample table shows 1.6 million or so distinct CDR3 sequences, and about 35% are seen once. The top ten constitute approximately 10% of the sample.

Donors were 30 to 45 systemically healthy Caucasian individuals from Russia aged roughly 6 to 100 years. Ten milliliters of peripheral blood were drawn from each donor into EDTA-treated Vacutainer tubes. PBMCs were isolated by Ficoll-Paque density-gradient centrifugation, with at least 6 million obtained per sample. Trizol reagent was used to extract total RNA from the PBMCs, yielding at least 5.5 micrograms per sample. The percentages of naive CD45RAhigh/CD27high T cells were determined by flow cytometry on a PBMC aliquot from every donor. What the work shows at the level of the full study, not this receptor alone: Compared with the aged group, more naive CD4+ T cells, fewer expanded clones and increased TCR diversity were shown by the long-lived group, suggesting age selection. As age increased, observed TCR beta diversity per million T cells dropped in a roughly linear way, and a significant reduction was already evident by age about 40. Because donor CMV infection status was unknown, age-related changes in expanded clonotypes were potentially confounded. Estimates of total diversity based on one million sequenced T cells were regarded as lower bounds and as underestimates. The percentage of naive T cells measured by flow cytometry correlated strongly with observed TCR beta diversity. Conclusive comparison of naive and antigen-experienced compartments was prevented by the profiling of bulk unsorted PBMCs.

The sequenced sample consisted of blood. This clonotype was obtained from a woman aged 25 to 45 in good health. The sequence joins TRBV5-1 to TRBJ2-5; a tentative D match to TRBD1 spans 5 bases. The nucleotide sequence reads as follows: TGCGCCAGCAGCGCAGGGTCGCCCCAAGAGACCCAGTACTTC. The resulting protein is CASSAGSPQETQYF.